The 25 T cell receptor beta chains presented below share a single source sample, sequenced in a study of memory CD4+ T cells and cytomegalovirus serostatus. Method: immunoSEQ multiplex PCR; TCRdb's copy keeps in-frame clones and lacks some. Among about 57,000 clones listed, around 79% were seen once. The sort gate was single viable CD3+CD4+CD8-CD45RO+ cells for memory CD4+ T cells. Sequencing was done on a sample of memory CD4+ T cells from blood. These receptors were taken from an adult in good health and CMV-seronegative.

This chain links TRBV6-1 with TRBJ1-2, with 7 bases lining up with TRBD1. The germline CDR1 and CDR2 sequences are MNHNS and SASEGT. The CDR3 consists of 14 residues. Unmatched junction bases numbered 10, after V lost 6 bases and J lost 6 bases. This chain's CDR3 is CASSPGQSGDGYTF. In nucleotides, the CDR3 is TGTGCCAGCAGCCCGGGACAGTCAGGTGATGGCTACACCTTC.

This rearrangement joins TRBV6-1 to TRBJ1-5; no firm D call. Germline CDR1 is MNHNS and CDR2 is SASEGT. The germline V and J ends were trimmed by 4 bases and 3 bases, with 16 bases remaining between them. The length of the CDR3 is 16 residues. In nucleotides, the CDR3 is TGTGCCAGCAGTGCTCCGGCCCACGAGATCAATCAGCCCCAGCATTTT. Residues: CASSAPAHEINQPQHF.

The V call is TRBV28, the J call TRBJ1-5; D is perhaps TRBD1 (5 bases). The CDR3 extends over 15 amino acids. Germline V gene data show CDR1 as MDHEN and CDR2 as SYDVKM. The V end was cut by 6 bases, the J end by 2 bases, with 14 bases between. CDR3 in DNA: TGTGCCAGCAGCTCCTACGGAGGGGGCAATCAGCCCCAGCATTTT. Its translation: CASSSYGGGNQPQHF. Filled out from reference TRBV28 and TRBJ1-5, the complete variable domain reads DVKVTQSSRYLVKRTGEKVFLECVQDMDHENMFWYRQDPGLGLRLIYFSYDVKMKEKGDIPEGYSVSREKKERFSLILESASTNQTSMYLCASSSYGGGNQPQHFGDGTRLSIL.

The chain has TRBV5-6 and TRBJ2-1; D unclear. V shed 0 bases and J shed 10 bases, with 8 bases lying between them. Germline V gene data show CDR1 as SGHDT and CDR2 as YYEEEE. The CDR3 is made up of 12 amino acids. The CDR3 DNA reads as TGTGCCAGCAGCTTGGCCATGGCAGAGCAGTTCTTC. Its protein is CASSLAMAEQFF.

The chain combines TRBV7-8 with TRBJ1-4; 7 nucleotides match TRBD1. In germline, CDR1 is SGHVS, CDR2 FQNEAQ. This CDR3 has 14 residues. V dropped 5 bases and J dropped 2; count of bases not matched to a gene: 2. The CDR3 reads CASSPGQTNEKLFF. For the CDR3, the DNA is TGTGCCAGCAGCCCGGGACAGACTAATGAAAAACTGTTTTTT.

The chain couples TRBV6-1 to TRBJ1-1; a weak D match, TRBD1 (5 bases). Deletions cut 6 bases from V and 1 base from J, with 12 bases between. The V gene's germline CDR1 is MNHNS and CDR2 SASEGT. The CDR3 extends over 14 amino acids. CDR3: CASRWGEGNTEAFF. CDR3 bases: TGTGCCAGCAGGTGGGGGGAGGGGAACACTGAAGCTTTCTTT.

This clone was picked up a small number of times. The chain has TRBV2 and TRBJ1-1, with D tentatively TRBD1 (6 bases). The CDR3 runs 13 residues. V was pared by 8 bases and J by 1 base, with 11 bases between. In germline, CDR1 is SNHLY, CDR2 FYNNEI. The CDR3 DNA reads TGTGCCAGCGTACAGGGCCGGAACACTGAAGCTTTCTTT. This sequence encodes CASVQGRNTEAFF.

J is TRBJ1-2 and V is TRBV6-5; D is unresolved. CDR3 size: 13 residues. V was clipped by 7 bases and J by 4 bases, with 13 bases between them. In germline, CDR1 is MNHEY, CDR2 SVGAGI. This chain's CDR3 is CASTPALAYGYTF. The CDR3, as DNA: TGTGCCAGCACCCCCGCCCTCGCCTATGGCTACACCTTC.

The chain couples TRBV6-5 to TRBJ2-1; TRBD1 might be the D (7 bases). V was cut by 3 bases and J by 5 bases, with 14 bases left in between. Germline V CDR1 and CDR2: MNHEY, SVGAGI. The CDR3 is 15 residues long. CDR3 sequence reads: CASSYQGGPNNEQFF. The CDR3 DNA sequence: TGTGCCAGCAGTTATCAGGGGGGTCCTAACAATGAGCAGTTCTTC.

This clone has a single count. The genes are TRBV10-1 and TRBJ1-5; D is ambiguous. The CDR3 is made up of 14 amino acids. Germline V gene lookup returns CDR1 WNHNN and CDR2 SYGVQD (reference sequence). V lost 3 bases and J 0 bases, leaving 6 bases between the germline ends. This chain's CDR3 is CASSDRISNQPQHF. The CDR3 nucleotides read TGCGCCAGCAGTGACAGAATTAGCAATCAGCCCCAGCATTTT.

CDR3 residues: CASSYAGQGNIQYF. CDR3 nucleotide sequence: TGTGCCAGCAGCTACGCGGGACAGGGGAACATTCAGTACTTC. The chain couples TRBV11-2 to TRBJ2-4, with 10 bases identical to TRBD1. V was pared by 4 bases and J by 7 bases, with 4 bases of the junction left unmatched. The CDR3 runs 14 residues. Germline V gives CDR1 SGHAT, CDR2 FQNNGV.

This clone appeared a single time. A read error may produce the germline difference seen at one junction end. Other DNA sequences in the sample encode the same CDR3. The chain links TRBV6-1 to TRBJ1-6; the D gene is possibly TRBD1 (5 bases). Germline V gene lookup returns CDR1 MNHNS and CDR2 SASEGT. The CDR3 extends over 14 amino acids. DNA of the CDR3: TGTGCCAGCAGGGAGGACACTACAAATTCACCCCTTCACTTT. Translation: CASREDTTNSPLHF.

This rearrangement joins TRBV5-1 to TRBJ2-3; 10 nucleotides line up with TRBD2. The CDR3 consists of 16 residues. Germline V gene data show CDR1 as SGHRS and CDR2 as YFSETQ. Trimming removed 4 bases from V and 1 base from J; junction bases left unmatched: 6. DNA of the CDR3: TGCGCCAGCAGCATTAGCGGGAGGACTGGCACAGATACGCAGTATTTT. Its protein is CASSISGRTGTDTQYF.

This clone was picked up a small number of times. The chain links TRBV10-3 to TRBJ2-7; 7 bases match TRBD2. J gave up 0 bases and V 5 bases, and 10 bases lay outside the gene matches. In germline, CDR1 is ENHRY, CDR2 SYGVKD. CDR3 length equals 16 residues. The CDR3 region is CAISPLAGRSSYEQYF. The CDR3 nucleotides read TGTGCCATCAGTCCGTTAGCGGGCCGAAGCTCCTACGAGCAGTACTTC.

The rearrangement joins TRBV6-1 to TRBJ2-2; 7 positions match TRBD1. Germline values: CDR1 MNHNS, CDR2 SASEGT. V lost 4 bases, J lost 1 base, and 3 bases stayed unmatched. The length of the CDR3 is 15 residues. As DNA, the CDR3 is TGTGCCAGCAGTGCTAGGACAGGGAACACCGGGGAGCTGTTTTTT. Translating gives CASSARTGNTGELFF.

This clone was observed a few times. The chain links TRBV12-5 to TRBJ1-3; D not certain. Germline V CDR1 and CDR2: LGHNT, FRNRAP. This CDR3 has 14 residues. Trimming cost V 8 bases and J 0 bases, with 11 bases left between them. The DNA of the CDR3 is TGTGCTAGTCTATACAGCGGCTCTGGAAACACCATATATTTT. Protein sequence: CASLYSGSGNTIYF.

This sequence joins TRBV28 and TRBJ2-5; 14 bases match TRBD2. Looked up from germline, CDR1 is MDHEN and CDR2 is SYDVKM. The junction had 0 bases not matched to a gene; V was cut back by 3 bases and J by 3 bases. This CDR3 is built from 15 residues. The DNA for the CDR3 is TGTGCCAGCAGTTTGGGACTAGCGGGAGAAGAGACCCAGTACTTC. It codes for CASSLGLAGEETQYF.

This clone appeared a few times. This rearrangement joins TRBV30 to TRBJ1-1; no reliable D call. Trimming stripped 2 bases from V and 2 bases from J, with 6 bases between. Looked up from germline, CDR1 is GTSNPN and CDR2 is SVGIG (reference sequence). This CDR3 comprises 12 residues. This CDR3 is CAWSRLNTEAFF. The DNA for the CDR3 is TGTGCCTGGAGTCGGCTAAACACTGAAGCTTTCTTT.

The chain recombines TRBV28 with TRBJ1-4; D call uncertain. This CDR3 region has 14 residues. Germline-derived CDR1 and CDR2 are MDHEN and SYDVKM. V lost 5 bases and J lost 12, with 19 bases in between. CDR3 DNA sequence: TGTGCCAGCAGTACCCCCCGCGGAAGGGAAGAACTGTTTTTT. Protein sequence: CASSTPRGREELFF.

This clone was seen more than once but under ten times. Here the CDR3 reads CASSLQTGTSNEQFF. DNA of the CDR3: TGTGCCAGCAGCTTACAGACTGGGACTAGCAATGAGCAGTTCTTC. The J gene is TRBJ2-1, the V gene TRBV7-2; 8 nucleotides agree with TRBD2. The CDR3 contains 15 residues. Germline lookup yields CDR1 SGHTA and CDR2 FQGNSA. Unmatched junction bases numbered 6, after V lost 2 bases and J lost 6 bases.

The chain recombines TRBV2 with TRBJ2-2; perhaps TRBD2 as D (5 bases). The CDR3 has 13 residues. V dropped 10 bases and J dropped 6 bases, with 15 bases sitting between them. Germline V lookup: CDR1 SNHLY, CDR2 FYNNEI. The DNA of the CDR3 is TGTGCCACCCAGAGGGCCCGGGCCGGGGAGCTGTTTTTT. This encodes CATQRARAGELFF.

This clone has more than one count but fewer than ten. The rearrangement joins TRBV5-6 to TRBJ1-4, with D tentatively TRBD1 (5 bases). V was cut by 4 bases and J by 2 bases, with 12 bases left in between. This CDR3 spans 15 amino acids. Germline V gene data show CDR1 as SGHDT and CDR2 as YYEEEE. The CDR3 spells CASSIWGETNEKLFF. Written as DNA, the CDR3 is TGTGCCAGCAGCATCTGGGGGGAGACTAATGAAAAACTGTTTTTT.

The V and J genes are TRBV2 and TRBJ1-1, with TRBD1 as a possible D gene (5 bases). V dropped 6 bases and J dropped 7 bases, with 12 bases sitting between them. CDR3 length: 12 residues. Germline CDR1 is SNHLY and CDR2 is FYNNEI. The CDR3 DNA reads TGTGCCAGCAGCAGGGAAGCGGTTGAAGCTTTCTTT. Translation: CASSREAVEAFF.

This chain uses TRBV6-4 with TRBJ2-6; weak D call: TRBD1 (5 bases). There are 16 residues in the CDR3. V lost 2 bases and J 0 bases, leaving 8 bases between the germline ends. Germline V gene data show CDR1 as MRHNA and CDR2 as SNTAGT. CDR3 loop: CASSDGHHSGANVLTF. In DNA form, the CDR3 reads TGTGCCAGCAGTGACGGACATCACTCTGGGGCCAACGTCCTGACTTTC.

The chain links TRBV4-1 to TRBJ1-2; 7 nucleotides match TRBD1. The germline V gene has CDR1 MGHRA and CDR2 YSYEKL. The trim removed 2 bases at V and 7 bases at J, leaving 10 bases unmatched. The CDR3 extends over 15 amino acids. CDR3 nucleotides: TGCGCCAGCAGCCAACCCAGGGACAGAGTAACTGGCTACACCTTC. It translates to CASSQPRDRVTGYTF.